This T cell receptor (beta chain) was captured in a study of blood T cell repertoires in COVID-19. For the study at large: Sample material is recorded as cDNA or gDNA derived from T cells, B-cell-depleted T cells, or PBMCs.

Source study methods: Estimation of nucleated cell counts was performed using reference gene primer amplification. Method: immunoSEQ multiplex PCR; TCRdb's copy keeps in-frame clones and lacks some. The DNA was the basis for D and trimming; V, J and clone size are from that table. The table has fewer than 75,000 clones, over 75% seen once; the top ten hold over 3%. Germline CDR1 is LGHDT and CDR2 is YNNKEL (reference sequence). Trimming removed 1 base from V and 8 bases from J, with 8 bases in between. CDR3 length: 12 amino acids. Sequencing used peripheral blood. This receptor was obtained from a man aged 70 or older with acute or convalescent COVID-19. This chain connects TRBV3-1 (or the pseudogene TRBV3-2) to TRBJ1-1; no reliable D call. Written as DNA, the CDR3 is TGTGCCAGCAGCCAAGGACCGGGGGAAGCTTTCTTT. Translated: CASSQGPGEAFF.